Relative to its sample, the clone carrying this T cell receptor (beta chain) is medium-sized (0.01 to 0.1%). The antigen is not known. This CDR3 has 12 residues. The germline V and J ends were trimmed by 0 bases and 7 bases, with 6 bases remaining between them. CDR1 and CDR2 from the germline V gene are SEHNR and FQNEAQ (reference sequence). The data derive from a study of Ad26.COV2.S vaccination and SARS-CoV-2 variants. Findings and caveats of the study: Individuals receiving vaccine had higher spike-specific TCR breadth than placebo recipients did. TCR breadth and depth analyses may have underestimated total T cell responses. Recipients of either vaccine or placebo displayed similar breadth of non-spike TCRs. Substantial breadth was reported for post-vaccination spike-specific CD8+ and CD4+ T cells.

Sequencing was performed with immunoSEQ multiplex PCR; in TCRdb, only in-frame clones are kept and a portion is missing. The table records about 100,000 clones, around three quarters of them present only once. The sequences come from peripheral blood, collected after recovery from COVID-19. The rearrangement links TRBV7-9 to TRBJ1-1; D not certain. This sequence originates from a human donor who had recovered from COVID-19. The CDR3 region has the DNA TGTGCCAGCAGCTTAGCGGACTTTGAAGCTTTCTTT. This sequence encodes CASSLADFEAFF.